These 11 T cell receptor beta chains came from one sample sequenced in a study of cytomegalovirus exposure and HLA in healthy donors. The PCR had 60 Vbeta and 13 Jbeta primers. This table comes from immunoSEQ multiplex PCR, and its TCRdb copy is limited to in-frame clones, with some not included. This table has about 160,000 clones, roughly 80% appearing once. Sequenced sample: PBMCs. The receptor source for this set is a man aged 25 to 40 in good health and CMV-seronegative.

This clone has a single count. J is TRBJ2-5 and V is TRBV6-5; TRBD1 aligns across 7 bases. The germline CDR1 and CDR2 sequences are MNHEY and SVGAGI. V lost 0 bases and J lost 5; bases outside the gene matches: 6. This CDR3 is built from 15 residues. DNA of the CDR3: TGTGCCAGCAGTTACTCAATGACAGGGTGGGAGACCCAGTACTTC. Its protein is CASSYSMTGWETQYF.

The chain carries TRBV5-1 and TRBJ1-1, with TRBD1 matching 9 bases. J gave up 7 bases and V 4 bases, and 11 bases lay outside the gene matches. Germline V gives CDR1 SGHRS, CDR2 YFSETQ. The CDR3 runs 15 residues. CDR3 in amino acids: CASSHGQGTGGEAFF. In nucleotides, the CDR3 is TGCGCCAGCAGCCACGGACAGGGGACGGGGGGTGAAGCTTTCTTT.

V is TRBV6-1 and J is TRBJ2-4; no firm D call. The V gene lost 0 bases and the J gene lost 0 bases, with 15 bases spanning the gap. The CDR3 spans 18 residues. Germline CDR1 reads MNHNS; CDR2 reads SASEGT. Written as DNA, the CDR3 is TGTGCCAGCAGTGAAGCGCGTAGTTCGAATCTAGCCAAAAACATTCAGTACTTC. Translating it yields CASSEARSSNLAKNIQYF.

This clone was counted a single time. The sample has other DNA sequences that encode this CDR3 too. The V gene is TRBV7-2, the J gene TRBJ1-3; TRBD1 matches at 7 bases. This CDR3 has 16 residues. Germline lookup yields CDR1 SGHTA and CDR2 FQGNSA. J was trimmed by 4 bases and V by 5 bases; bases with no gene match: 11. The CDR3 nucleotides read TGTGCCAGCAGCAGATTTCCAGGGGGTTGGGGAAACACCATATATTTT. This encodes CASSRFPGGWGNTIYF. Based on the CDR3 plus reference TRBV7-2 and TRBJ1-3, the full variable domain is GAGVSQSPSNKVTEKGKDVELRCDPISGHTALYWYRQSLGQGLEFLIYFQGNSAPDKSGLPSDRFSAERTGGSVSTLTIQRTQQEDSAVYLCASSRFPGGWGNTIYFGEGSWLTVV.

The chain couples TRBV11-3 to TRBJ2-5; 9 bases are a match to TRBD2. In germline, CDR1 is SGHNT, CDR2 YENEEA. CDR3 length equals 16 residues. V was clipped by 2 bases and J by 1 base; unmatched bases: 5. The CDR3 reads CASSLRGGGIQETQYF. DNA for the CDR3: TGTGCCAGCAGCTTACGCGGGGGGGGGATCCAAGAGACCCAGTACTTC.

This clone was observed a few times. The chain has TRBV27 and TRBJ1-5; 9 nucleotides match TRBD1. V was clipped by 7 bases and J by 1 base; unmatched bases: 5. This CDR3 spans 15 amino acids. Germline V lookup: CDR1 MNHEY, CDR2 SMNVEV (reference sequence). The CDR3: CASKEGTGSNQPQHF. CDR3 DNA: TGTGCCAGCAAAGAGGGGACAGGGAGCAATCAGCCCCAGCATTTT.

CDR3 amino acids: CASSYLTGARDGNTIYF. The CDR3 DNA reads TGTGCCAGCAGCTATTTAACAGGGGCGAGGGATGGAAACACCATATATTTT. The chain employs TRBV5-6 and TRBJ1-3; 7 bases line up with TRBD1. The CDR3 contains 17 residues. The germline gives CDR1 SGHDT, CDR2 YYEEEE. Unmatched junction bases numbered 12, after V lost 3 bases and J lost 3 bases.

This clone was recorded only once. The genes are TRBV28 and TRBJ2-2; possible D gene TRBD2, 5 bases. The V gene lost 6 bases and the J gene lost 1 base, with 12 bases spanning the gap. In germline, CDR1 is MDHEN, CDR2 SYDVKM. This CDR3 region has 15 residues. In nucleotides, the CDR3 is TGTGCCAGCAGCAACGGACTTCTGAACACCGGGGAGCTGTTTTTT. Amino acids: CASSNGLLNTGELFF.

This chain joins TRBV10-3 and TRBJ1-3, with a weak D call TRBD1 (6 bases). Trimming removed 10 bases from V and 5 bases from J, with 27 bases in between. The CDR3 loop spans 17 amino acids. Per the germline V gene, CDR1 is ENHRY and CDR2 is SYGVKD. CDR3 protein: CATTGSQRDRRRNTIYF. In nucleotides, the CDR3 is TGTGCCACCACAGGGTCTCAACGGGACCGGCGGAGAAACACCATATATTTT.

This chain joins TRBV6-6 and TRBJ2-7; 8 nucleotides agree with TRBD1. V shed 4 bases, J shed 6 bases, and the junction held 5 bases outside the gene matches. CDR1 and CDR2 (germline): MNHNY, SVGAGI (reference sequence). CDR3 length: 13 amino acids. The DNA of the CDR3 is TGTGCCAGCAGTTCCCCAGGGGGCTCCGAGCAGTACTTC. Amino acid sequence: CASSSPGGSEQYF.

The genes are TRBV4-1 and TRBJ2-1, with 8 bases fitting TRBD2. Germline CDR1 is MGHRA and CDR2 is YSYEKL. V was pared by 0 bases and J by 4 bases, with 8 bases of the junction left unmatched. The CDR3 is made up of 17 amino acids. The CDR3 bases are TGCGCCAGCAGCCAAGAGTTCCCGGGAGGGCCTTACAATGAGCAGTTCTTC. It encodes CASSQEFPGGPYNEQFF.